The clone carrying this TCR beta chain turned up a few times. TCR beta CDR3 sequences were amplified from RNA transcripts. Primed by the HTBI set, a first-round RT-PCR was run on the TCR CDR3. TCRdb called the multiplex PCR reads again in MiXCR, with one record for every CDR3 protein. The sample shows about 560,000 distinct CDR3 sequences, 16% of them seen only once. This entry belongs to a study of T cells in Graves' hyperthyroidism and ophthalmopathy. Germline lookup yields CDR1 DFQATT and CDR2 SNEGSKA (reference sequence). Trimming at V came to 5 bases and at J to 8 bases, leaving 7 bases not matched to a gene. The CDR3 is 13 amino acids.

The specimen sequenced was blood. The sequence was collected from a woman between 18 and 30 years old with Graves' hyperthyroidism. V and J are TRBV20-1 and TRBJ2-1, with 9 bases that match TRBD2. CDR3 DNA sequence: TGCAGTGCTGTTAGCGGGAGAGGCGATGAGCAGTTCTTC. Encoded protein: CSAVSGRGDEQFF.